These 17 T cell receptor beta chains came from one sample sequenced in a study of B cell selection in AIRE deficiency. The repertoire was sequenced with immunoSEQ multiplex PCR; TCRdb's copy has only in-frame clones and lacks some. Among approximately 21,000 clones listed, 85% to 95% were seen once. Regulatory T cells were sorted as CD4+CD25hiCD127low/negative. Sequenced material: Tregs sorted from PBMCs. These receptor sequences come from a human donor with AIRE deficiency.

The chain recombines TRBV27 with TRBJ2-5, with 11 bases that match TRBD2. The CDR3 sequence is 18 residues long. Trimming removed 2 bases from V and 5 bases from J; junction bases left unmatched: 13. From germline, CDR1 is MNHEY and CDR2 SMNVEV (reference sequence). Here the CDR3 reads CASSLGLAGGRLIETQYF. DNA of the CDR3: TGTGCCAGCAGTTTAGGGCTAGCGGGAGGCCGGCTAATTGAGACCCAGTACTTC.

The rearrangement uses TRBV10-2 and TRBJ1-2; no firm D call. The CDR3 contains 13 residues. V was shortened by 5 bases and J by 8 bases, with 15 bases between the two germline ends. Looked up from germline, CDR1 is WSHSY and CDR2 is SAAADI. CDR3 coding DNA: TGCGCCAGCAGTACCGGGAAGTCGAGAGGCTACACCTTC. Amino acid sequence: CASSTGKSRGYTF.

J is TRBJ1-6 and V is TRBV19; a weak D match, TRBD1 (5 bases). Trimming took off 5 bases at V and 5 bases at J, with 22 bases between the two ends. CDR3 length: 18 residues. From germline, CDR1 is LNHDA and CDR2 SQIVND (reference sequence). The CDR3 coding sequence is TGTGCCAGTAGTTTTTCCCATGCGAGGCCGGGGGATAATTCACCCCTCCACTTT. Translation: CASSFSHARPGDNSPLHF.

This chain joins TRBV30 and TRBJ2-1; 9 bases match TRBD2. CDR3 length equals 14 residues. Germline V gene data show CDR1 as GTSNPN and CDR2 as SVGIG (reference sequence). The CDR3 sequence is CAYGSGRVNNEQFF. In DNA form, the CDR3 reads TGTGCATATGGTAGCGGGAGAGTAAACAATGAGCAGTTCTTC.

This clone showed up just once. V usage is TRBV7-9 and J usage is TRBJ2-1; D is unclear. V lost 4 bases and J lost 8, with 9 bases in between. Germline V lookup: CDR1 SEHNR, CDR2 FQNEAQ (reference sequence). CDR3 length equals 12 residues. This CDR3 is CASSSWADEQFF. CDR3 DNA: TGTGCCAGCAGCTCTTGGGCCGATGAGCAGTTCTTC.

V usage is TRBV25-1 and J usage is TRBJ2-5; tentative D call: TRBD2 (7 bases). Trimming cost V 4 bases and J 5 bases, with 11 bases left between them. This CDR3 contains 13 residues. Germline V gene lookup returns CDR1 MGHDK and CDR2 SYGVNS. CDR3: CASSGRGAETQYF. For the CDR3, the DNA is TGTGCCAGCAGTGGACGGGGGGCGGAGACCCAGTACTTC.

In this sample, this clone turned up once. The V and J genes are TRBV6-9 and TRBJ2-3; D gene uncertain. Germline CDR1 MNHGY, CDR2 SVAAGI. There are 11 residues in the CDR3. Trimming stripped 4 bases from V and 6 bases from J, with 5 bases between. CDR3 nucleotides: TGTGCCAGCAGTTCGCTGGATACGCAGTATTTT. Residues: CASSSLDTQYF.

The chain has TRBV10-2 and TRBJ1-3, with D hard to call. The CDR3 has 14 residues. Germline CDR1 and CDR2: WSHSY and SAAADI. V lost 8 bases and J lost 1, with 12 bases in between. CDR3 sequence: CASGTGRSGNTIYF. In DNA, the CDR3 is TGCGCCAGCGGAACCGGGAGGTCTGGAAACACCATATATTTT.

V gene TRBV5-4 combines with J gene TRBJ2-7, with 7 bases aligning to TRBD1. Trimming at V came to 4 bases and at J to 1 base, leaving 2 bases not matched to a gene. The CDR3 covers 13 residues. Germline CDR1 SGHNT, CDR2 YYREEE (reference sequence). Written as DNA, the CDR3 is TGTGCCAGCAGCATGGACAGGTCCTACGAGCAGTACTTC. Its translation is CASSMDRSYEQYF.

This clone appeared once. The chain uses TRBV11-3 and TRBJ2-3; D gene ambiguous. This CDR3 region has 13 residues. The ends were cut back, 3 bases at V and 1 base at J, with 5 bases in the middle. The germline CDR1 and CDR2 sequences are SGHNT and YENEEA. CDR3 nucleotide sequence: TGTGCCAGCAGCTTTTCTGGCACAGATACGCAGTATTTT. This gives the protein CASSFSGTDTQYF.

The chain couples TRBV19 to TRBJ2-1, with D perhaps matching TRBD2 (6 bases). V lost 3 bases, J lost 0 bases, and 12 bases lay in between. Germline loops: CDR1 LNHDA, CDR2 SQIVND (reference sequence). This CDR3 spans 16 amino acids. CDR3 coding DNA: TGTGCCAGTAGTATTGCGGGACCGAGCTCCTACAATGAGCAGTTCTTC. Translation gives CASSIAGPSSYNEQFF. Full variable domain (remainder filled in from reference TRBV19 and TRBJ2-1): DGGITQSPKYLFRKEGQNVTLSCEQNLNHDAMYWYRQDPGQGLRLIYYSQIVNDFQKGDIAEGYSVSREKKESFPLTVTSAQKNPTAFYLCASSIAGPSSYNEQFFGPGTRLTVL.

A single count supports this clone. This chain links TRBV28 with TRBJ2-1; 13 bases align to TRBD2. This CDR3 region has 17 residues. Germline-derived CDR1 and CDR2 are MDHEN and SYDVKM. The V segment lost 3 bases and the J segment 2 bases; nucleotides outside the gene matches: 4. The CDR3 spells CASSLLGLAGAYNEQFF. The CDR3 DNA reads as TGTGCCAGCAGTTTGCTTGGACTAGCGGGAGCCTACAATGAGCAGTTCTTC. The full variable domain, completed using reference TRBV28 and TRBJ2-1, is DVKVTQSSRYLVKRTGEKVFLECVQDMDHENMFWYRQDPGLGLRLIYFSYDVKMKEKGDIPEGYSVSREKKERFSLILESASTNQTSMYLCASSLLGLAGAYNEQFFGPGTRLTVL.

This CDR3 reads CASSLMTSGREQFF. The DNA of the CDR3 is TGTGCCAGCAGTTTAATGACTAGCGGGAGGGAGCAGTTCTTC. J is TRBJ2-1 and V is TRBV27; 13 nucleotides match TRBD2. Germline V gene data show CDR1 as MNHEY and CDR2 as SMNVEV (reference sequence). The CDR3 is made up of 14 amino acids. V was pared by 2 bases and J by 10 bases, with 2 bases of the junction left unmatched.

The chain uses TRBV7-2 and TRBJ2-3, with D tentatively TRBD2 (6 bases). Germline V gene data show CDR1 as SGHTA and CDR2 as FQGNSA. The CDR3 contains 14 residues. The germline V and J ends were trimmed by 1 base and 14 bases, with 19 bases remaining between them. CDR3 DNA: TGTGCCAGCAGCTTAGGGCTCGGCGGGATGAGTCCGTATTTT. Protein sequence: CASSLGLGGMSPYF.

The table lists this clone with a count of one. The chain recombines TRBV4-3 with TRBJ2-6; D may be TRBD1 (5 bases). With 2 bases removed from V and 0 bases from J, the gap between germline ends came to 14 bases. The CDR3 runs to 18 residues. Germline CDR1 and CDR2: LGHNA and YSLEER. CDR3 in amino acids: CASSQTRQQTSGANVLTF. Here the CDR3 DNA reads TGCGCCAGCAGCCAAACGAGACAGCAAACCTCTGGGGCCAACGTCCTGACTTTC.

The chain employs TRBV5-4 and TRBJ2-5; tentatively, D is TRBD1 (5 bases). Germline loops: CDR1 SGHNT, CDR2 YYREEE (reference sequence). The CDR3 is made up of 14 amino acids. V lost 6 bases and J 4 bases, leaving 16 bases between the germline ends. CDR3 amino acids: CASTPRVDSETQYF. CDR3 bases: TGTGCCAGCACCCCCAGGGTAGATTCAGAGACCCAGTACTTC. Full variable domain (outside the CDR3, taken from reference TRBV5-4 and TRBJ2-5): ETGVTQSPTHLIKTRGQQVTLRCSSQSGHNTVSWYQQALGQGPQFIFQYYREEENGRGNFPPRFSGLQFPNYSSELNVNALELDDSALYLCASTPRVDSETQYFGPGTRLLVL.

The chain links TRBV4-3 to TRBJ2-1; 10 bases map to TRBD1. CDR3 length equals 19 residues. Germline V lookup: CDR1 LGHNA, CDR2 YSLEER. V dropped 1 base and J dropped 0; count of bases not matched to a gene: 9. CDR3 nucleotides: TGCGCCAGCAGCCAAGTGGTAGGGACAGGGGACTACTCCTACAATGAGCAGTTCTTC. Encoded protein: CASSQVVGTGDYSYNEQFF.